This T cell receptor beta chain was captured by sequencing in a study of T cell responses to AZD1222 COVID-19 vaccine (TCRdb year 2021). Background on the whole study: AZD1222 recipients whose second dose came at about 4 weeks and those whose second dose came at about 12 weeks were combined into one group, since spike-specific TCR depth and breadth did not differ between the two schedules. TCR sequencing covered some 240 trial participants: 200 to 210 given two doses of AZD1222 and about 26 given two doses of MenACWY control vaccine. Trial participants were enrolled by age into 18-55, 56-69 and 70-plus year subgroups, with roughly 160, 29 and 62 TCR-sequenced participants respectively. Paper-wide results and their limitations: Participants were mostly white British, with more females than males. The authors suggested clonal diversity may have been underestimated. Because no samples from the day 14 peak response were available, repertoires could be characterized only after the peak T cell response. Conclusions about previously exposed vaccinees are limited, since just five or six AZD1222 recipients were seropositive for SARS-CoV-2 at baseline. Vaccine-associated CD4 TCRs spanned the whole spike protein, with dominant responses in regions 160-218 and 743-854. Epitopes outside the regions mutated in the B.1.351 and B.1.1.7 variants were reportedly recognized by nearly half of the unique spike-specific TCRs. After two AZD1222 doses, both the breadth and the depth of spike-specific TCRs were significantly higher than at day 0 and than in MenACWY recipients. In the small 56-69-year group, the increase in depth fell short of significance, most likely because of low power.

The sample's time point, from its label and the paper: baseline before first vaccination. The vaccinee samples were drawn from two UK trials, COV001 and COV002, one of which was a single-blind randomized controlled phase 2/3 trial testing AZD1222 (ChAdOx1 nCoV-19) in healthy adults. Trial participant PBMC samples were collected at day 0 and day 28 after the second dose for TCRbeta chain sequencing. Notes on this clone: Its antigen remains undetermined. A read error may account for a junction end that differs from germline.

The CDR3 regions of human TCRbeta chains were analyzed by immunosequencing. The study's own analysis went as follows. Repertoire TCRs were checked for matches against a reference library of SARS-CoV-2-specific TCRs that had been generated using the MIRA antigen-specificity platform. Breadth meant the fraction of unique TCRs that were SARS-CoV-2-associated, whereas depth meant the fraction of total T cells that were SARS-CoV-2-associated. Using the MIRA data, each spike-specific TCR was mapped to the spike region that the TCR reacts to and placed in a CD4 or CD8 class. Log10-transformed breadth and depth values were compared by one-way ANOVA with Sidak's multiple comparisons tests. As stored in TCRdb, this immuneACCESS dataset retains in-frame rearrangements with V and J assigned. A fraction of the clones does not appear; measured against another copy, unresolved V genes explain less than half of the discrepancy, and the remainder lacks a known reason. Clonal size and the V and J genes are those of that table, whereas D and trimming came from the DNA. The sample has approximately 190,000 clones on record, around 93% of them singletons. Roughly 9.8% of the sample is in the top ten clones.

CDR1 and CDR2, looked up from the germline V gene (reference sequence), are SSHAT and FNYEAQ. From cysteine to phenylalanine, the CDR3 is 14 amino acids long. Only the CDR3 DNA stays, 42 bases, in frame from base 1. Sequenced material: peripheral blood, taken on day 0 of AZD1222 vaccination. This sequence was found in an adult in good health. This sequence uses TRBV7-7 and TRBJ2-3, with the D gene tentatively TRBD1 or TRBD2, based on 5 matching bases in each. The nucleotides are TGTGCTAGCAGCTTAGTAGACGGGGCTGATACGCAGTATTTT. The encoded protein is CASSLVDGADTQYF.